A single sample is the source of the 17 T cell receptor beta chains below, sequenced in a study of CD8+ T cells in alopecia areata. Sample treatment: oral pan-JAK inhibitor, 5-10 mg twice daily. RNA, once extracted, was reverse transcribed into cDNA for use as the sequencing template. Generated by immunoSEQ multiplex PCR, the TCRdb table keeps only in-frame clones and is missing some. Among about 97,000 clones listed, 60% were seen once. The specimen was CD8+ T cells sorted from blood, collected between weeks 55 and 65, from a patient treated with tofacitinib. The receptors derive from a human donor with alopecia areata.

This chain joins TRBV27 and TRBJ2-7; maybe TRBD1 (5 bases). Germline values: CDR1 MNHEY, CDR2 SMNVEV (reference sequence). The V gene lost 5 bases and the J gene lost 4 bases, with 9 bases spanning the gap. The CDR3 has 12 amino acids. The CDR3 region is CASSDGQYEQYF. The CDR3 DNA reads TGTGCCAGCAGTGACGGACAATACGAGCAGTACTTC.

This clone was picked up a small number of times. The V and J genes are TRBV29-1 and TRBJ2-2; 9 nucleotides line up with TRBD1. This CDR3 is 16 amino acids long. Looked up from germline, CDR1 is SQVTM and CDR2 is ANQGSEA. With 0 bases clipped from V and 5 bases from J, the junction kept 7 bases outside the gene matches. The CDR3 sequence is CSVEDPDRGGTGELFF. The CDR3, as DNA: TGCAGCGTTGAAGATCCGGACAGGGGAGGAACCGGGGAGCTGTTTTTT.

The chain recombines TRBV6-1 with TRBJ1-5; D not resolved. Germline loops: CDR1 MNHNS, CDR2 SASEGT. The CDR3 has 15 amino acids. Trimming pared 1 base from V and 4 bases from J, leaving 11 bases between. CDR3 protein: CASSEGGIRNQPQHF. In DNA, the CDR3 is TGTGCCAGCAGTGAAGGGGGAATCAGGAATCAGCCCCAGCATTTT.

By sample share, this clone is large. The V call is TRBV13, the J call TRBJ2-7; the match to TRBD1 covers 10 bases. Per germline, CDR1 PRHDT and CDR2 FYEKMQ (reference sequence). This CDR3 contains 14 residues. V dropped 5 bases and J dropped 3; count of bases not matched to a gene: 4. The CDR3, as DNA: TGTGCCAGCAGCAAACGGACAGGGGGCTACGAGCAGTACTTC. This sequence encodes CASSKRTGGYEQYF. Full variable domain (rest looked up from reference TRBV13 and TRBJ2-7): AAGVIQSPRHLIKEKRETATLKCYPIPRHDTVYWYQQGPGQDPQFLISFYEKMQSDKGSIPDRFSAQQFSDYHSELNMSSLELGDSALYFCASSKRTGGYEQYFGPGTRLTVT.

The chain recombines TRBV18 with TRBJ1-1; no clear D gene. Germline CDR1 is KGHSH and CDR2 is LQKENI. V was pared by 2 bases and J by 0 bases, with 16 bases between. CDR3 size: 17 residues. The CDR3 sequence is CASSPFPADALNTEAFF. The CDR3 DNA reads TGTGCCAGCTCACCATTCCCAGCAGACGCGCTGAACACTGAAGCTTTCTTT.

V is TRBV6-1 and J is TRBJ2-1; D gene ambiguous. The V gene's germline CDR1 is MNHNS and CDR2 SASEGT. Trimming left V 1 base short and J 0 bases short, with 10 bases between. The CDR3 consists of 16 residues. Written as DNA, the CDR3 is TGTGCCAGCAGTGAAGGACTGCTGAGCTCCTACAATGAGCAGTTCTTC. Translating it yields CASSEGLLSSYNEQFF.

The V gene is TRBV5-4, the J gene TRBJ1-5; D unresolved. CDR1 SGHNT and CDR2 YYREEE come from the germline V gene (reference sequence). This CDR3 region has 14 residues. V was shortened by 4 bases and J by 0 bases, with 8 bases between the two germline ends. DNA of the CDR3: TGTGCCAGCAGCCCATATTATAGCAATCAGCCCCAGCATTTT. It codes for CASSPYYSNQPQHF.

CDR3 protein: CASIRNTEAFF. The CDR3 DNA reads as TGTGCCAGCATCAGGAACACTGAAGCTTTCTTT. The J gene is TRBJ1-1, the V gene TRBV2; no reliable D call. Between the trimmed V and J ends, which lost 7 bases and 1 base, there was a span of 4 bases. The germline CDR1 and CDR2 sequences are SNHLY and FYNNEI. The CDR3 runs to 11 residues.

The J gene is TRBJ2-7, the V gene TRBV29-1; 9 bases agree with TRBD2. V was pared by 2 bases and J by 0 bases, with 5 bases of the junction left unmatched. CDR3 length: 15 amino acids. Per the germline V gene, CDR1 is SQVTM and CDR2 is ANQGSEA. CDR3 loop: CSVELAGTSSYEQYF. CDR3 nucleotides: TGCAGCGTTGAACTAGCGGGAACGAGCTCCTACGAGCAGTACTTC.

The sample holds one count of this clone. The chain has TRBV30 and TRBJ2-1, with 9 nucleotides matching TRBD2. In germline, CDR1 is GTSNPN, CDR2 SVGIG (reference sequence). J lost 0 bases, V lost 1 base, and 1 base had no gene match. CDR3 length equals 15 residues. The CDR3: CAWSGGGVSYNEQFF. CDR3 nucleotides: TGTGCCTGGAGTGGCGGGGGGGTCTCCTACAATGAGCAGTTCTTC.

This sequence joins TRBV7-6 and TRBJ2-5; D uncertain. The germline V gene has CDR1 SGHVS and CDR2 FNYEAQ. V lost 3 bases, J lost 2 bases, and 16 bases lay in between. CDR3 length: 16 residues. CDR3 DNA: TGTGCCAGCAGCTTCATCGGGTGGGCAAGACAAGAGACCCAGTACTTC. Protein sequence: CASSFIGWARQETQYF.

V and J are TRBV30 and TRBJ2-2; D is unclear. Trimming left V 2 bases short and J 7 bases short, with 5 bases between. From germline, CDR1 is GTSNPN and CDR2 SVGIG (reference sequence). The CDR3 loop spans 11 amino acids. The CDR3 sequence: CAWSWGGELFF. The CDR3 nucleotides read TGTGCCTGGAGTTGGGGCGGGGAGCTGTTTTTT.

This chain uses TRBV2 with TRBJ2-7; no firm D call. This CDR3 comprises 9 residues. Trimming shortened V by 8 bases and J by 6 bases, and 5 bases separated the two germline ends. CDR1 is SNHLY and CDR2 is FYNNEI in the germline V gene. The CDR3 nucleotides read TGTGCCAGCGGCTCCGAGCAGTACTTC. Residues: CASGSEQYF. The entire variable domain, with the rest obtained from reference TRBV2 and TRBJ2-7, is as follows: EPEVTQTPSHQVTQMGQEVILRCVPISNHLYFYWYRQILGQKVEFLVSFYNNEISEKSEIFDDQFSVERPDGSNFTLKIRSTKLEDSAMYFCASGSEQYFGPGTRLTVT.

The chain recombines TRBV27 with TRBJ1-5; 10 nucleotides line up with TRBD1. This CDR3 is built from 12 residues. CDR1 is MNHEY and CDR2 is SMNVEV in the germline V gene (reference sequence). Trimming removed 5 bases from V and 11 bases from J; junction bases left unmatched: 3. This chain's CDR3 is CASSPGTGAQHF. CDR3 in DNA: TGTGCCAGCAGTCCAGGGACAGGGGCCCAGCATTTT.

The rearrangement joins TRBV15 to TRBJ2-4; 8 bases fit TRBD2. Germline V gives CDR1 LNHNV, CDR2 YYDKDF (reference sequence). The CDR3 sequence is 15 residues long. V shed 0 bases, J shed 3 bases, and the junction held 1 base outside the gene matches. CDR3 loop: CATSRDRGGKNIQYF. As DNA, the CDR3 is TGTGCCACCAGCAGAGATCGGGGGGGCAAAAACATTCAGTACTTC.

The genes are TRBV20-1 and TRBJ2-5; unclear D gene. CDR3 size: 10 residues. CDR1 is DFQATT, CDR2 SNEGSKA, per germline (reference sequence). V was pared by 6 bases and J by 5 bases, with 7 bases between. The CDR3 is CSALHETQYF. DNA for the CDR3: TGCAGTGCCCTCCACGAGACCCAGTACTTC.

The V call is TRBV10-2, the J call TRBJ2-3, with D maybe TRBD2 (7 bases). The CDR3 is 14 amino acids. V lost 5 bases and J lost 1, with 10 bases in between. The germline CDR1 and CDR2 sequences are WSHSY and SAAADI. The CDR3 loop is CASSRGAGTDTQYF. The CDR3 region has the DNA TGCGCCAGCAGTCGGGGGGCAGGCACAGATACGCAGTATTTT.